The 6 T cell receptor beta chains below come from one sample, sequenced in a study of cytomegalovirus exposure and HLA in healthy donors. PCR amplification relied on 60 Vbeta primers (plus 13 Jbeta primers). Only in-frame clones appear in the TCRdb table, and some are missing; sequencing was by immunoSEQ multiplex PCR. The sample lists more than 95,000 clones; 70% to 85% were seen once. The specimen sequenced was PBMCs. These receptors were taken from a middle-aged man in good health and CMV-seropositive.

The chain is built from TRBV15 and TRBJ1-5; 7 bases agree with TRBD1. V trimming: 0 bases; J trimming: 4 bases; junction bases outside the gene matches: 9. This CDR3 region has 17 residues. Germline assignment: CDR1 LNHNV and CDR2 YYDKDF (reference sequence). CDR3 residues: CATSREVRQGGNQPQHF. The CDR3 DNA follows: TGTGCCACCAGCAGAGAAGTAAGACAGGGTGGAAATCAGCCCCAGCATTTT.

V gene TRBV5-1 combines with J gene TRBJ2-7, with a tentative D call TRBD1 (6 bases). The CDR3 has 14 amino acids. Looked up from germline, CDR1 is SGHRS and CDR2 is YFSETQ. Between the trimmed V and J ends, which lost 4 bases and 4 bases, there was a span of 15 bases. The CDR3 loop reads CASSPRDTGYEQYF. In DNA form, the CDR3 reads TGCGCCAGCAGCCCACGGGACACCGGTTACGAGCAGTACTTC.

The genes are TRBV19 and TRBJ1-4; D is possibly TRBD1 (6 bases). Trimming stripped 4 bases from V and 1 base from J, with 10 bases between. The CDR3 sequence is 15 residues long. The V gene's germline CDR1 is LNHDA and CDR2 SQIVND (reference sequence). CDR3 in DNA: TGTGCCAGTAGTACGGGGGGGCTAACTAATGAAAAACTGTTTTTT. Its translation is CASSTGGLTNEKLFF.

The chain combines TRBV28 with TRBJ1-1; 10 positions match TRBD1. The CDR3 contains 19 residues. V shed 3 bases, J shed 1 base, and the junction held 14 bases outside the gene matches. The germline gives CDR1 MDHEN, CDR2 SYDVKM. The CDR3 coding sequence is TGTGCCAGCAGTTTCCTAACCGGGACAGGGGAGGCTTGGAACACTGAAGCTTTCTTT. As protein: CASSFLTGTGEAWNTEAFF.

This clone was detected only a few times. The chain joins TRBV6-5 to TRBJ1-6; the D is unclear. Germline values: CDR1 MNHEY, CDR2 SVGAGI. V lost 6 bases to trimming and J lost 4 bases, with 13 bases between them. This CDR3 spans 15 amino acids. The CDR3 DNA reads TGTGCCAGCAGACTACTTGCGGGGTATAATTCACCCCTCCACTTT. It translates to CASRLLAGYNSPLHF.

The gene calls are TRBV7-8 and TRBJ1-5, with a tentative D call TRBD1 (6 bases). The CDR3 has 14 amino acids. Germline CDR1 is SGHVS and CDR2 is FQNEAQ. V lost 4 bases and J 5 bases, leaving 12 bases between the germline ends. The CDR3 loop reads CASSSEGGDQPQHF. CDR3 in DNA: TGTGCCAGCAGCTCCGAGGGGGGGGATCAGCCCCAGCATTTT.